One sample yielded the 23 T cell receptor beta chains listed below, sequenced in a study of T cell responses to AZD1222 COVID-19 vaccine. Assay used: immunoSEQ multiplex PCR; TCRdb lists only in-frame clones, some missing. The sample lists some 97,000 clones, roughly 89% occurring once. The source was peripheral blood, collected on day 0 of AZD1222 vaccination. The receptor set was obtained from an adult in good health.

At least ten counts were recorded for this clone. The chain carries TRBV12-3 or TRBV12-4 and TRBJ1-2; D unclear. The CDR3 extends over 12 amino acids. The ends were cut back, 5 bases at V and 1 base at J, with 5 bases in the middle. The CDR3 spells CASSIYNYGYTF. In nucleotides, the CDR3 is TGTGCCAGCAGTATATATAACTATGGCTACACCTTC.

The V gene is TRBV4-1, the J gene TRBJ2-7, with D possibly matching TRBD2 (6 bases). The CDR3 runs to 13 residues. The germline V and J ends were trimmed by 4 bases and 5 bases, with 12 bases remaining between them. Germline V gene data show CDR1 as MGHRA and CDR2 as YSYEKL. DNA for the CDR3: TGCGCCAGCAGCCCTCAGACTAGTAACGAGCAGTACTTC. Translation: CASSPQTSNEQYF.

This clone was observed a few times. The chain recombines TRBV5-1 with TRBJ2-1; 7 nucleotides agree with TRBD2. This CDR3 region has 13 residues. Unmatched junction bases numbered 7, after V lost 7 bases and J lost 6 bases. Germline-derived CDR1 and CDR2 are SGHRS and YFSETQ. CDR3 in amino acids: CASGLGYSNEQFF. The CDR3 DNA follows: TGCGCCAGCGGACTAGGTTACTCCAATGAGCAGTTCTTC.

The J gene is TRBJ1-5, the V gene TRBV19; D might be TRBD1 (5 bases). The CDR3 contains 15 residues. Trimming stripped 2 bases from V and 6 bases from J, with 14 bases between. From germline, CDR1 is LNHDA and CDR2 SQIVND (reference sequence). DNA for the CDR3: TGTGCCAGTAGTATAAGGGGCAGGAACGGTCAGCCCCAGCATTTT. Residues: CASSIRGRNGQPQHF.

V is TRBV3-1 (or the pseudogene TRBV3-2) and J is TRBJ1-4; D is unresolved. The CDR3 is 13 residues long. The V gene's germline CDR1 is LGHDT and CDR2 YNNKEL (reference sequence). Trimming took off 1 base at V and 10 bases at J, with 10 bases between the two ends. In nucleotides, the CDR3 is TGTGCCAGCAGCCAAGGTGGAGTGGGAAAACTGTTTTTT. Protein product: CASSQGGVGKLFF.

V usage is TRBV19 and J usage is TRBJ2-5; D perhaps matches TRBD2 (5 bases). Germline V CDR1 and CDR2: LNHDA, SQIVND (reference sequence). The CDR3 sequence is 15 residues long. Trimming left V 8 bases short and J 5 bases short, with 21 bases between. The CDR3 region has the DNA TGTGCCAGTGACCGAGGCGGGCCCGGGATCGAGACCCAGTACTTC. This encodes CASDRGGPGIETQYF.

V usage is TRBV5-4 and J usage is TRBJ2-1; D may be TRBD1 or TRBD2 (5 bases each). The germline V gene has CDR1 SGHNT and CDR2 YYREEE (reference sequence). V was clipped by 0 bases and J by 12 bases, with 13 bases between them. The CDR3 runs to 13 residues. CDR3 nucleotides: TGTGCCAGCAGCTTGGCCCAAGGGACCGCGCAGTTCTTC. Amino acids: CASSLAQGTAQFF.

V and J are TRBV19 and TRBJ2-5, with 15 bases fitting TRBD2. The CDR3 is made up of 17 amino acids. V was clipped by 4 bases and J by 0 bases; unmatched bases: 3. The germline CDR1 and CDR2 sequences are LNHDA and SQIVND (reference sequence). The CDR3 spells CASSKGLAGGYQETQYF. The CDR3 bases are TGTGCCAGTAGTAAGGGACTAGCGGGGGGTTACCAAGAGACCCAGTACTTC.

Only one count was recorded for this clone. The CDR3 DNA reads TGCGCCAGCAGCGCCGCGGGCAGGAACACTGAAGCTTTCTTT. Amino acid sequence: CASSAAGRNTEAFF. The rearrangement joins TRBV5-1 to TRBJ1-1; D is unclear. CDR1 is SGHRS, CDR2 YFSETQ, per germline. V dropped 4 bases and J dropped 1 base, with 11 bases sitting between them. The CDR3 has 14 amino acids.

This clone has only one observation. This chain joins TRBV7-9 and TRBJ1-4; TRBD1 might be the D (6 bases). Trimming cost V 5 bases and J 8 bases, with 18 bases left between them. CDR3 size: 15 residues. The germline V gene has CDR1 SEHNR and CDR2 FQNEAQ (reference sequence). In DNA, the CDR3 is TGTGCCAGCAGCGTCCCCCCCGAAAGGGGGGAAAAACTGTTTTTT. Protein: CASSVPPERGEKLFF.

In its sample, this clone was seen once. A junction end diverges from the germline sequence, so it may reflect a read error. This chain uses TRBV6-5 with TRBJ2-5; D perhaps matches TRBD2 (6 bases). CDR3 length: 14 residues. CDR1 is MNHEY, CDR2 SVGAGI, per germline. The CDR3 spells CASRREPTQETRYF. CDR3 nucleotide sequence: TGTGCCAGCAGGCGGGAACCTACGCAAGAGACCCGGTACTTC.

V gene TRBV30 combines with J gene TRBJ2-1; 12 nucleotides match TRBD2. CDR1 and CDR2 from the germline V gene are GTSNPN and SVGIG (reference sequence). The CDR3 is 17 residues long. The J segment lost 6 bases and the V segment lost 1 base, leaving 10 bases of the junction unmatched. As DNA, the CDR3 is TGTGCCTGGAGTGACGCGACTAGCGGGGGCACGGCCAATGAGCAGTTCTTC. Translating gives CAWSDATSGGTANEQFF.

The J gene is TRBJ2-1, the V gene TRBV2, with 8 bases aligning to TRBD2. Trimming removed 9 bases from V and 6 bases from J; junction bases left unmatched: 10. The CDR3 has 14 residues. Germline CDR1 and CDR2: SNHLY and FYNNEI. The CDR3 nucleotides read TGTGCCAGGGGGGCGGGACTAGTCTTCAATGAGCAGTTCTTC. This translates into CARGAGLVFNEQFF.

The V gene is TRBV5-4, the J gene TRBJ2-6, with D possibly TRBD1 on 6 matching bases. V lost 0 bases and J lost 4, with 14 bases in between. This CDR3 is built from 17 residues. Per germline, CDR1 SGHNT and CDR2 YYREEE (reference sequence). The CDR3 region has the DNA TGTGCCAGCAGCTTGGTAACAGGGTATCAGGGGGCCAACGTCCTGACTTTC. Residues: CASSLVTGYQGANVLTF.

This chain links TRBV7-8 with TRBJ2-1; 12 bases align to TRBD2. The CDR3 extends over 15 amino acids. The J segment lost 7 bases and the V segment lost 4 bases, leaving 5 bases of the junction unmatched. Germline V gene data show CDR1 as SGHVS and CDR2 as FQNEAQ. The chain's CDR3 is CASSYAGLAGNEQFF. The CDR3 nucleotides are TGTGCCAGCAGCTACGCCGGACTAGCGGGAAATGAGCAGTTCTTC.

The chain carries TRBV28 and TRBJ2-7; 11 positions agree with TRBD2. The J segment lost 0 bases and the V segment lost 10 bases, leaving 8 bases of the junction unmatched. This CDR3 region has 15 residues. The germline V gene encodes CDR1 MDHEN and CDR2 SYDVKM. The DNA of the CDR3 is TGTGCCACCTACGGACTAGCGGGTAGCTCCTACGAGCAGTACTTC. Amino acids: CATYGLAGSSYEQYF. Full variable domain (remainder filled in from reference TRBV28 and TRBJ2-7): DVKVTQSSRYLVKRTGEKVFLECVQDMDHENMFWYRQDPGLGLRLIYFSYDVKMKEKGDIPEGYSVSREKKERFSLILESASTNQTSMYLCATYGLAGSSYEQYFGPGTRLTVT.

V usage is TRBV14 and J usage is TRBJ2-2; a weak D match, TRBD2 (5 bases). CDR3 size: 15 residues. V was trimmed by 4 bases and J by 6 bases, leaving 15 bases between them. Germline CDR1 and CDR2: SGHDN and FVKESK. DNA for the CDR3: TGTGCCAGCAGCCCCCGGGCCGTCGGGGCCGGGGAGCTGTTTTTT. Amino acid sequence: CASSPRAVGAGELFF.

The chain has TRBV5-1 and TRBJ2-5; unclear D gene. CDR1 and CDR2 (germline): SGHRS, YFSETQ. The V end lost 1 base, the J end lost 7 bases, and 14 bases lay between the germline ends. CDR3 length: 14 residues. In nucleotides, the CDR3 is TGCGCCAGCAGCTTGTCTCAGGCGCTGCGGACCCAGTACTTC. Its translation is CASSLSQALRTQYF.

The chain is built from TRBV5-3 and TRBJ2-7, with TRBD2 matching 8 bases. TRBV5-3 is flagged as an ORF with uncertain function. This CDR3 has 13 residues. The V gene end was trimmed by 4 bases and the J gene end by 3 bases; junction bases not matched to a gene: 3. For the CDR3, the DNA is TGTGCCAGAAGCCCGGGACTAGTCTACGAGCAGTACTTC. Its protein is CARSPGLVYEQYF.

The chain joins TRBV7-2 to TRBJ2-1, with 14 bases that match TRBD2. J lost 6 bases, V lost 5 bases, and 6 bases had no gene match. Germline CDR1 is SGHTA and CDR2 is FQGNSA. This CDR3 is 16 amino acids long. CDR3 sequence: CASSPGLAGVPNEQFF. The CDR3 DNA follows: TGTGCCAGCAGCCCGGGACTAGCGGGAGTCCCCAATGAGCAGTTCTTC.

This chain connects TRBV7-3 to TRBJ1-3; 7 bases are a match to TRBD1. Germline V gives CDR1 SGHTA, CDR2 FQGTGA. The CDR3 is 15 amino acids. Trimming took 5 bases from V and 2 from J; bases not matched to a gene: 6. Here the CDR3 reads CASSPTGAPGNTIYF. CDR3 coding DNA: TGTGCCAGCAGCCCAACAGGGGCTCCTGGAAACACCATATATTTT.

This chain connects TRBV29-1 to TRBJ1-1, with D possibly TRBD1 on 5 matching bases. This CDR3 spans 11 amino acids. V was shortened by 7 bases and J by 5 bases, with 11 bases between the two germline ends. Germline lookup yields CDR1 SQVTM and CDR2 ANQGSEA. The CDR3: CSGSQGTEAFF. The CDR3 DNA sequence: TGCAGCGGGAGCCAGGGTACTGAAGCTTTCTTT.

The gene calls are TRBV27 and TRBJ2-2; perhaps TRBD1 as D (5 bases). The germline CDR1 and CDR2 sequences are MNHEY and SMNVEV (reference sequence). V gave up 3 bases and J gave up 0 bases, with 11 bases separating them. The CDR3 runs 16 residues. The CDR3 DNA sequence: TGTGCCAGCAGTTTGTCACAGGCGGCGAACACCGGGGAGCTGTTTTTT. It specifies CASSLSQAANTGELFF.